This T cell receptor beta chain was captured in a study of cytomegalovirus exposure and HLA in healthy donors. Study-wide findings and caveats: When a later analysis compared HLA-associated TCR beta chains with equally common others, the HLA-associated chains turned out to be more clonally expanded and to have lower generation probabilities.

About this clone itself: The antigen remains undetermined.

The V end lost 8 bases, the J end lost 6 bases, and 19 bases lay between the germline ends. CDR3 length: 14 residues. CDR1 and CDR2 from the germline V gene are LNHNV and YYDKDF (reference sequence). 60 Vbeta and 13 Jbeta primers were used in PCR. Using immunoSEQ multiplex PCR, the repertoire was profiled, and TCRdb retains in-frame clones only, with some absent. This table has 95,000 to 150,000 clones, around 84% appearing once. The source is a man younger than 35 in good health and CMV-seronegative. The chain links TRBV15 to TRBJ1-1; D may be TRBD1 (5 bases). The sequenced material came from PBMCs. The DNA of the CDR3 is TGTGCCACCCGCGAGGGCAGGAGGGGCCCTGAAGCTTTCTTT. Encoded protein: CATREGRRGPEAFF.